Each of the 17 T cell receptor beta chains below was sequenced from the same sample in a study of regulatory T cells. The study's findings and limits: Hydrophobic residues at CDR3 positions 6 and 7 were enriched in conventional CD4+ T cells of CD3G-deficient patients.

These TCRs are of unknown antigen specificity. The PCR used 52 TRBV and 13 TRBJ primers. Generated by immunoSEQ multiplex PCR, the TCRdb table keeps only in-frame clones and is missing some. The sample shows approximately 40,000 clones, about 89% of them seen only once. Specimen: conventional CD4+ T cells sorted from blood. The receptors here all came from a person aged 18 to 35 with CD3G deficiency.

The rearrangement joins TRBV5-1 to TRBJ2-1; D ambiguous. The V gene's germline CDR1 is SGHRS and CDR2 YFSETQ. This CDR3 spans 15 amino acids. V was trimmed by 4 bases and J by 2 bases, leaving 13 bases between them. The CDR3 loop is CASSLGRSPYNEQFF. DNA of the CDR3: TGCGCCAGCAGCCTAGGACGAAGTCCCTACAATGAGCAGTTCTTC.

V gene TRBV28 combines with J gene TRBJ2-1; D not resolved. Germline V CDR1 and CDR2: MDHEN, SYDVKM. V was pared by 3 bases and J by 5 bases, with 8 bases between. The CDR3 runs 13 residues. CDR3: CASSLASHNEQFF. CDR3 DNA: TGTGCCAGCAGTTTGGCTAGTCACAATGAGCAGTTCTTC.

This chain connects TRBV28 to TRBJ1-1, with D possibly being TRBD1 (5 bases). The CDR3 covers 14 residues. Trimming removed 4 bases from V and 0 bases from J, with 9 bases in between. Germline CDR1 reads MDHEN; CDR2 reads SYDVKM. CDR3 sequence reads: CASSSPGVNTEAFF. In DNA form, the CDR3 reads TGTGCCAGCAGTTCCCCGGGGGTGAACACTGAAGCTTTCTTT.

The chain links TRBV27 to TRBJ2-3; D might be TRBD1 (6 bases). V was clipped by 5 bases and J by 4 bases, with 13 bases between them. CDR3 length: 14 residues. Looked up from germline, CDR1 is MNHEY and CDR2 is SMNVEV (reference sequence). CDR3 in DNA: TGTGCCAGCAGTGCAAACAGGGACGCAGATACGCAGTATTTT. Its translation: CASSANRDADTQYF.

The chain is built from TRBV6-1 and TRBJ1-1; D unresolved. Germline assignment: CDR1 MNHNS and CDR2 SASEGT. The CDR3 covers 12 residues. V was trimmed by 8 bases and J by 1 base, leaving 8 bases between them. The chain's CDR3 is CASRRSNTEAFF. The DNA of the CDR3 is TGTGCCAGCCGTAGGTCGAACACTGAAGCTTTCTTT.

The gene calls are TRBV28 and TRBJ1-1; D call uncertain. The CDR3 consists of 13 residues. Trimming removed 5 bases at V and 3 bases at J, with 10 bases between. From germline, CDR1 is MDHEN and CDR2 SYDVKM. CDR3 loop: CASSGPGHTEAFF. DNA of the CDR3: TGTGCCAGCAGTGGACCCGGGCACACTGAAGCTTTCTTT. The whole variable domain, remainder taken from reference TRBV28 and TRBJ1-1, is DVKVTQSSRYLVKRTGEKVFLECVQDMDHENMFWYRQDPGLGLRLIYFSYDVKMKEKGDIPEGYSVSREKKERFSLILESASTNQTSMYLCASSGPGHTEAFFGQGTRLTVV.

The chain combines TRBV5-1 with TRBJ1-2; D not certain. The CDR3 has 13 residues. Deletions cut 4 bases from V and 7 bases from J, with 14 bases between. CDR1 is SGHRS and CDR2 is YFSETQ in the germline V gene. The CDR3 bases are TGCGCCAGCAGCCCCGAAGGGCAATCTGGCTACACCTTC. Protein sequence: CASSPEGQSGYTF.

A single count supports this clone. The chain couples TRBV27 to TRBJ2-2; 9 nucleotides match TRBD1. Looked up from germline, CDR1 is MNHEY and CDR2 is SMNVEV (reference sequence). Trimming took 2 bases from V and 2 from J; bases not matched to a gene: 6. The length of the CDR3 is 17 residues. DNA of the CDR3: TGTGCCAGCAGTTTACGAAACACAGGGGGCAACACCGGGGAGCTGTTTTTT. This sequence encodes CASSLRNTGGNTGELFF.

The chain links TRBV7-6 to TRBJ2-5, with D possibly TRBD1 on 5 matching bases. V lost 1 base to trimming and J lost 5 bases, with 14 bases between them. Germline CDR1 is SGHVS and CDR2 is FNYEAQ. The CDR3 is 15 residues long. CDR3 region: CASSLEPTPGETQYF. DNA for the CDR3: TGTGCCAGCAGCTTAGAACCTACCCCAGGGGAGACCCAGTACTTC.

This clone occurred a few times. The chain uses TRBV29-1 and TRBJ2-1; 7 bases are shared with TRBD2. CDR1 and CDR2 from the germline V gene are SQVTM and ANQGSEA. This CDR3 region has 13 residues. Losses at the gene ends were 4 bases for V and 9 bases for J; bases not matched to a gene: 9. CDR3 amino acids: CSVGGGRGTEQFF. In nucleotides, the CDR3 is TGCAGCGTTGGGGGCGGGAGAGGAACTGAGCAGTTCTTC.

This chain connects TRBV5-1 to TRBJ2-1; D not certain. The germline V gene encodes CDR1 SGHRS and CDR2 YFSETQ. The V end lost 0 bases, the J end lost 2 bases, and 12 bases lay between the germline ends. The CDR3 totals 16 residues. In DNA form, the CDR3 reads TGCGCCAGCAGCTTGGGAAACGTGGGTCCCTACAATGAGCAGTTCTTC. Protein sequence: CASSLGNVGPYNEQFF.

The gene calls are TRBV19 and TRBJ2-1; 10 bases match TRBD2. Germline V CDR1 and CDR2: LNHDA, SQIVND (reference sequence). Trimming removed 5 bases from V and 7 bases from J; junction bases left unmatched: 8. The CDR3 covers 15 residues. CDR3: CASSEGVAGGNEQFF. CDR3 sequence (DNA): TGTGCCAGTAGTGAAGGAGTAGCGGGGGGAAATGAGCAGTTCTTC.

The chain uses TRBV18 and TRBJ2-5; D gene uncertain. The DNA end lines up better with TRBJ2-7; the J call may be wrong. This CDR3 is 13 amino acids long. In germline, CDR1 is KGHSH, CDR2 LQKENI. The CDR3 loop reads CASSPAPAYEQYF. In nucleotides, the CDR3 is TGTGCCAGCTCACCGGCCCCAGCGTACGAGCAGTACTTC.

This chain uses TRBV28 with TRBJ2-1, with D perhaps TRBD2 (5 bases). V dropped 4 bases and J dropped 8 bases, with 12 bases sitting between them. Germline values: CDR1 MDHEN, CDR2 SYDVKM. CDR3 size: 13 residues. In DNA form, the CDR3 reads TGTGCCAGCAGTTCCTGGACTGGGGATGAGCAGTTCTTC. Protein: CASSSWTGDEQFF.

The rearrangement joins TRBV28 to TRBJ2-1, with a tentative D call TRBD2 (6 bases). The CDR3 is 16 amino acids. Germline V gene data show CDR1 as MDHEN and CDR2 as SYDVKM. Trimming shortened V by 7 bases and J by 2 bases, and 18 bases separated the two germline ends. CDR3 amino acids: CASTGPSGRPYNEQFF. The CDR3 bases are TGTGCCAGCACGGGACCTTCCGGGAGACCCTACAATGAGCAGTTCTTC.

This chain joins TRBV28 and TRBJ2-7; 8 nucleotides match TRBD1. This CDR3 comprises 17 residues. CDR1 and CDR2 (germline): MDHEN, SYDVKM. Trimming removed 6 bases from V and 0 bases from J; junction bases left unmatched: 13. Here the CDR3 reads CASRRQGPMRASYEQYF. CDR3 nucleotides: TGTGCCAGCAGAAGACAGGGGCCGATGCGGGCCTCCTACGAGCAGTACTTC.

The chain links TRBV7-9 to TRBJ2-5, with 8 bases that match TRBD1. The J segment lost 4 bases and the V segment lost 3 bases, leaving 7 bases of the junction unmatched. The germline V gene has CDR1 SEHNR and CDR2 FQNEAQ (reference sequence). This CDR3 has 15 amino acids. The CDR3 region is CASSLDRAGAETQYF. CDR3 sequence (DNA): TGTGCCAGCAGCTTGGACAGGGCTGGTGCAGAGACCCAGTACTTC.